These T cell receptor beta chains were read from a single sample in a study of blood T cell repertoires in COVID-19. Sequenced by immunoSEQ multiplex PCR; TCRdb stores in-frame clones only, minus some. This table has roughly 160,000 clones, around three quarters appearing once. The sequenced material came from PBMCs or T cells enriched from blood (not recorded which). The origin of the receptors is a woman in her 70s in a cohort exposed to, infected with or recovered from COVID-19 (not recorded which). Both conserved end residues are part of each CDR3. A D gene is named only where the DNA matches it firmly. Size is stated for part of the rows, as once, few or many counts, or as a class when the clone is expanded.

D	V	J	size	DNA	CDR3
TRBD2	TRBV9	TRBJ2-3	NA	TGTGCCAGCAGCTTCCGAAGTGGGACTAGCGGGAGCGGGGGGACGCAGTATTTT	CASSFRSGTSGSGGTQYF
TRBD2	TRBV9	TRBJ2-1	NA	TGTGCCAGCAGCTTGAGACTAGCGGCCTACAATGAGCAGTTCTTC	CASSLRLAAYNEQFF
NA	TRBV21-1	TRBJ2-3	NA	TGTGCCAGCAGCAAATCCTACCGGGTTGGAAAGACGGAGCGGGACCATTCAGATACGCAGTATTTT	CASSKSYRVGKTERDHSDTQYF
NA	TRBV5-1	TRBJ2-7	NA	TGCGCCAGCAGCTTGGTACTTCCTCGGGACGAGCAGTACTTC	CASSLVLPRDEQYF
NA	TRBV6-5	TRBJ1-5	NA	TGTGCCAGCGACATTGTGTCGGGCAATCAGCCCCAGCATTTT	CASDIVSGNQPQHF
TRBD1	TRBV5-4	TRBJ2-7	NA	TGTGCCAGCAGCTTAGGGACAGGTCTCTACGAGCAGTACTTC	CASSLGTGLYEQYF
TRBD1	TRBV6-5	TRBJ1-5	NA	TGTGCCAGCAGTAGACAGGGGAGCAATCAGCCCCAGCATTTT	CASSRQGSNQPQHF
NA	TRBV21-1	TRBJ2-2	NA	TGTGCCAGCAGCAAAGGACCCACCGGCGGGAGGAACACCGGGGAGCTGTTTTTT	CASSKGPTGGRNTGELFF
TRBD1	TRBV11-2	TRBJ2-1	NA	TGTGCCAGCAGCGAAACAGGGGTGTCCAATGAGCAGTTCTTC	CASSETGVSNEQFF
NA	TRBV6-5	TRBJ1-2	NA	TGTGCCAGCTCATCCAGACCAGGGGATCGGGGCTACACCTTC	CASSSRPGDRGYTF
TRBD2	TRBV4-1	TRBJ2-7	NA	TGCGCCAGCAGCCAAGATTGGCGGGGGGACTACGAGCAGTACTTC	CASSQDWRGDYEQYF
NA	TRBV5-1	TRBJ2-7	NA	TGCGCCAGCAGCTTGAGGGGGCTAGCGGGTTCCTACGAGCAGTACTTC	CASSLRGLAGSYEQYF
NA	TRBV18	TRBJ1-5	NA	TGTGCCAGCTCACCACCTGGGCAGGGTGAAAATCAGCCCCAGCATTTT	CASSPPGQGENQPQHF
TRBD1	TRBV18	TRBJ1-5	NA	TGTGCCAGCTCATGGACAGGGGGAAGCAATCAGCCCCAGCATTTT	CASSWTGGSNQPQHF
TRBD2	TRBV29-1	TRBJ2-7	once	TGCAGCGTTGGCCTAGCGGAATCCTACGAGCAGTACTTC	CSVGLAESYEQYF
NA	TRBV7-3	TRBJ1-6	NA	TGTGCCAGCAGCTTAAACTGGAATTCACCCCTCCACTTT	CASSLNWNSPLHF
NA	TRBV18	TRBJ1-2	NA	TGTGCCAGCTCACCAACGACAGAGGATGGCTACACCTTC	CASSPTTEDGYTF
TRBD2	TRBV18	TRBJ2-5	NA	TGTGCCAGCTCCCCTAGCGGCCAAGAGACCCAGTACTTC	CASSPSGQETQYF
NA	TRBV19	TRBJ1-2	NA	TGTGCCAGCGCCCTGCTCAGGGAAGCAGAAAGTTCTAACTATGGCTACACCTTC	CASALLREAESSNYGYTF
NA	TRBV28	TRBJ1-1	NA	TGTGCCAGCAGTACGGGCGGGGGAAGGGGAACTGCAGCTTTCTTT	CASSTGGGRGTAAFF
TRBD1	TRBV28	TRBJ1-4	NA	TGTGCCAGCAGCGGGACAGGGTATGAAAAACTGTTTTTT	CASSGTGYEKLFF
NA	TRBV5-6	TRBJ2-5	NA	TGTGCCAGCAGCTCTACTAGGGTGTTAGCGGAGACCCAGTACTTC	CASSSTRVLAETQYF
NA	TRBV5-4	TRBJ2-7	NA	TGTGCCAGCAGCTCAACGACAAGCTCCTACGAGCAGTACTTC	CASSSTTSSYEQYF
NA	TRBV19	TRBJ1-4	NA	TGTGCCAGTAGTAAACGACAGGTTGAAAAACTGTTTTTT	CASSKRQVEKLFF